The subject of this entry is one TCR beta chain. The data were obtained in a study of identical twins. Using its own MiXCR run on the 5' RACE reads, TCRdb lists one record per CDR3 protein. Here the sample spans fewer than 900,000 distinct CDR3 sequences, about 20% being singletons. CDR3 size: 14 residues. Germline V gene lookup returns CDR1 SEHNR and CDR2 FQNEAQ (reference sequence). The V end was cut by 1 base, the J end by 3 bases, with 9 bases between. These data were also reused for a study on T cells expressing NK-cell markers.

The sequence derives from a woman under 30 in good health. The chain has TRBV7-9 and TRBJ2-5, with a possible D match to TRBD2 (6 bases). Sequencing was performed on PBMCs. Here the CDR3 DNA reads TGTGCCAGCAGCTTAGAGCCTAGCGAAGAGACCCAGTACTTC. Its protein is CASSLEPSEETQYF.